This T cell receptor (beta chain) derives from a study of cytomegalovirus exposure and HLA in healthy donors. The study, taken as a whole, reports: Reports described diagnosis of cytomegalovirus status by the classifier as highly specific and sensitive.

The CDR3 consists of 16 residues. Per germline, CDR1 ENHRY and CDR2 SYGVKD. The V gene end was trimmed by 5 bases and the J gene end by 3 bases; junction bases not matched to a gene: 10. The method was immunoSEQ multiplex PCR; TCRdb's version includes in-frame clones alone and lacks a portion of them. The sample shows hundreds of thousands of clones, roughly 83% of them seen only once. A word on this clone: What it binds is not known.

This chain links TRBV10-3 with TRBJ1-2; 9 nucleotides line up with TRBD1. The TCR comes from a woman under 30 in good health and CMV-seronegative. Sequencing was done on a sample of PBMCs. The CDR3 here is CAISSPGQGWDYGYTF. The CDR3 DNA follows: TGTGCCATCAGTTCCCCGGGACAGGGATGGGACTATGGCTACACCTTC.